This T cell receptor (beta chain) came from a study of cytomegalovirus exposure and HLA in healthy donors. Study-wide points: Many donors shared some public TCRs, even though most TCR sequences were rare. The CMV antigen specificity of a few CMV-associated chains was confirmed through in vitro analysis. Overall, approximately 180 TCR beta chains were annotated as cytomegalovirus-associated.

TCRdb's table, derived via immunoSEQ multiplex PCR, lists solely in-frame clones and lacks some. Among 100,000 to 120,000 clones listed, roughly 90% were seen once. Turning to this clone: Its antigen remains unknown.

The germline gives CDR1 MNHEY, CDR2 SMNVEV (reference sequence). The CDR3 totals 14 residues. With 3 bases removed from V and 8 bases from J, the gap between germline ends came to 14 bases. Sequencing input: PBMCs. V is TRBV27 and J is TRBJ2-1; perhaps TRBD1 as D (5 bases). The receptor was isolated from a woman under 40 in good health and CMV-seropositive. The DNA of the CDR3 is TGTGCCAGCAGTTTCCCGGGCAGGGTGGATGAGCAGTTCTTC. As protein: CASSFPGRVDEQFF.